Described below is a single TCR beta chain sequence and its context. Antigen: not known. This entry belongs to a study of T cell repertoires in cytomegalovirus infection. Study-wide background: An indication of both CMV infection and matching HLA type came from public TCR beta signatures. General study findings and limits: Ex vivo, HLA-C-restricted CMV-specific TCR beta clonotypes prevailed over the rest of the response.

TCRdb re-called the reads through MiXCR, storing one row per CDR3 protein. This table has about 180,000 distinct CDR3 sequences, roughly 17% appearing once. This clonotype was obtained from a human donor in good health (CMV status not recorded). Some clones in this sample may be carry-over from other donors' samples. Material: CD8+ T cells from PBMCs.

CDR3 nucleotides: TGTGCCAGCAGCTTAGCGCCTACGGTCGGTCAGCCCCAGCATTTT. Translating gives CASSLAPTVGQPQHF. The rearrangement links TRBV7-6 to TRBJ1-5; the D is unclear. CDR3 size: 15 residues. The ends were cut back, 0 bases at V and 6 bases at J, with 12 bases in the middle. CDR1 is SGHVS, CDR2 FNYEAQ, per germline.